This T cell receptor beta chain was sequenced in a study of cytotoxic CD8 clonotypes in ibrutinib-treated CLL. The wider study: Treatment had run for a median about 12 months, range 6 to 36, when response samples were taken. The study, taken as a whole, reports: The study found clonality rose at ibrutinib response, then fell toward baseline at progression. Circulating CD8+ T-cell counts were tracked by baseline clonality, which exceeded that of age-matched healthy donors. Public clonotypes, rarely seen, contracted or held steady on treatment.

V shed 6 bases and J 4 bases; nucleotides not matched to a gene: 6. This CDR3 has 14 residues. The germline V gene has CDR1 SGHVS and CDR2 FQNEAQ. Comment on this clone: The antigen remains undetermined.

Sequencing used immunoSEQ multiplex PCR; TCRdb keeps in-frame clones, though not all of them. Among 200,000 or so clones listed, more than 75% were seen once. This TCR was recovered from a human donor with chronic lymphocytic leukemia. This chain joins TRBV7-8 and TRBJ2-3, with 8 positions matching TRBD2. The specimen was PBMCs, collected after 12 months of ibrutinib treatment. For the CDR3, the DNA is TGTGCCAGCAGATCTCGACTAGCGTCAGATACGCAGTATTTT. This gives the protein CASRSRLASDTQYF.